This T cell receptor (beta chain) was sequenced in a study of blood T cell repertoires in COVID-19. Study information: Samples representing acute and convalescent COVID-19 were sourced from the United States, Italy and Spain.

This CDR3 region has 15 residues. V was clipped by 2 bases and J by 0 bases, with 10 bases between them. From germline, CDR1 is SNHLY and CDR2 FYNNEI. One Seattle source followed patients from active infection through their disease course. Sequenced by immunoSEQ multiplex PCR; TCRdb stores in-frame clones only, minus some. Here the sample spans 400,000 or so clones, about 91% being singletons. The specimen sequenced was peripheral blood. The receptor's source is a woman between 40 and 50 years old with COVID-19, enrolled during active disease. The chain employs TRBV2 and TRBJ2-5; TRBD1 might be the D (5 bases). This CDR3 reads CASSEMGQNQETQYF. CDR3 in DNA: TGTGCCAGCAGTGAAATGGGGCAGAACCAAGAGACCCAGTACTTC.